The source of this T cell receptor beta chain is a study of molecular identifiers for immune sequencing clone quantification. Study results and caveats: Detectable among around 1 million naive cells, according to reports, was Jurkat TCR RNA spiked in from one cell.

This clonotype was found many times. As yet, its antigen is unknown. The CDR3 has 16 residues. Trimming at V came to 0 bases and at J to 6 bases, leaving 4 bases not matched to a gene. Germline CDR1 reads MNHEY; CDR2 reads SMNVEV (reference sequence). A CD8+CD4-CCR7+CD45RA+ gate was used to sort naive CD8 T cells. TCRdb re-called the PCR reads through MiXCR, storing one row per CDR3 protein. The repertoire includes just under 65,000 distinct CDR3 sequences, less than 20% of them detected once, and roughly 1.5% sits in the top ten. This TCR was recovered from a human donor in good health. Some libraries in this study had Jurkat cell RNA spiked in. Specimen: naive CD8+ T cells from blood, with Jurkat cell RNA spiked in. Regarding subset: FACS-sorted CD8+CD4-CCR7+CD45RA+ naive T cells. This chain links TRBV27 with TRBJ2-3, with 12 bases identical to TRBD2. The CDR3 region is CASSLSLAGGPDTQYF. The CDR3 DNA reads as TGTGCCAGCAGTTTATCGCTAGCGGGAGGGCCGGATACGCAGTATTTT.